This TCR beta chain was identified during a study of blood T cells in healthy people across ages. Whenever a sample was processed, at least 6.5 million PBMCs were isolated. Sample-barcoded 5' priming and a J-beta primer mix drove a second PCR of about 6 to 11 cycles. TCRdb used MiXCR to reprocess the 5' RACE reads, holding one entry per CDR3 protein. Of 650,000 to 700,000 distinct CDR3 sequences listed, over 40% are singletons. General study findings and limits: More naive CD4+ cells and higher diversity were found in long-lived than in aged donors.

This CDR3 comprises 16 residues. CDR1 and CDR2 from the germline V gene are MDHEN and SYDVKM. Trimming took 4 bases from V and 4 from J; bases not matched to a gene: 5. This clonotype was seen more than once but under ten times. As yet, its antigen is unknown. The chain carries TRBV28 and TRBJ2-1; 12 bases match TRBD2. Sequences were obtained from blood. The clonotype comes from a woman older than 75 in good health. DNA of the CDR3: TGTGCCAGCAGTTCACCGGGACTAGCGGGTTACAATGAGCAGTTCTTC. Translation: CASSSPGLAGYNEQFF.